Following are 12 T cell receptor beta chains from one sample sequenced in a study of cytomegalovirus exposure and HLA in healthy donors. The PCR made use of 60 Vbeta and 13 Jbeta primers. The protocol was immunoSEQ multiplex PCR, while the TCRdb copy is restricted to in-frame clones and leaves out a portion. The sample has more than 95,000 clones; around 86% are singletons. The sequenced material came from PBMCs. All receptors derive from a man aged 30 to 39 in good health and CMV-seropositive.

This CDR3 is CASPGGTPNEKLFF. CDR3 nucleotide sequence: TGTGCCAGCCCGGGGGGAACCCCTAATGAAAAACTGTTTTTT. The chain joins TRBV6-9 to TRBJ1-4, with D perhaps TRBD1 (5 bases). V lost 8 bases and J lost 3, with 13 bases in between. Germline lookup yields CDR1 MNHGY and CDR2 SVAAGI. This CDR3 contains 14 residues.

The chain is built from TRBV30 and TRBJ2-2; D not resolved. The V end lost 1 base, the J end lost 2 bases, and 5 bases lay between the germline ends. The CDR3 sequence is 13 residues long. The V gene's germline CDR1 is GTSNPN and CDR2 SVGIG (reference sequence). CDR3 protein: CAWSDSNTGELFF. CDR3 in DNA: TGTGCCTGGAGTGATAGTAACACCGGGGAGCTGTTTTTT.

This clone was counted a few times. The genes are TRBV5-1 and TRBJ1-5, with 7 nucleotides matching TRBD1. The CDR3 consists of 17 residues. Trimming cost V 1 base and J 3 bases; bases outside gene matches: 10. CDR1 SGHRS and CDR2 YFSETQ come from the germline V gene. CDR3 in DNA: TGCGCCAGCAGCTTGTGGGGGGTGACAGGGACCAATCAGCCCCAGCATTTT. Its translation: CASSLWGVTGTNQPQHF.

The chain recombines TRBV6-5 with TRBJ2-7, with D possibly TRBD2 on 7 matching bases. Per germline, CDR1 MNHEY and CDR2 SVGAGI. The CDR3 covers 15 residues. Trimming pared 3 bases from V and 1 base from J, leaving 13 bases between. DNA of the CDR3: TGTGCCAGCAGTTATGGCGGGGGCCTTTCCTACGAGCAGTACTTC. Translating it yields CASSYGGGLSYEQYF.

The gene calls are TRBV29-1 and TRBJ2-7; TRBD2 matches at 8 bases. CDR3 size: 13 residues. CDR1 is SQVTM and CDR2 is ANQGSEA in the germline V gene. J lost 3 bases, V lost 7 bases, and 8 bases had no gene match. The CDR3 region is CSALSSGGYEQYF. The DNA of the CDR3 is TGCAGCGCTCTATCCAGCGGGGGCTACGAGCAGTACTTC.

The chain carries TRBV6-1 and TRBJ2-1; the match to TRBD1 covers 8 bases. The CDR3 contains 14 residues. Per the germline V gene, CDR1 is MNHNS and CDR2 is SASEGT. V trimming: 4 bases; J trimming: 5 bases; junction bases outside the gene matches: 4. The CDR3 reads CASSAGQANNEQFF. The CDR3 DNA reads TGTGCCAGCAGTGCGGGACAGGCCAACAATGAGCAGTTCTTC.

The V and J genes are TRBV5-1 and TRBJ1-6; 11 nucleotides agree with TRBD1. Germline V lookup: CDR1 SGHRS, CDR2 YFSETQ. Trimming took 4 bases from V and 5 from J; bases not matched to a gene: 8. The CDR3 totals 17 residues. DNA for the CDR3: TGCGCCAGCAGCATCCATGGACAGGGGGCCAATAATTCACCCCTCCACTTT. Its translation is CASSIHGQGANNSPLHF. Looking up the rest from reference TRBV5-1 and TRBJ1-6 gives the full variable domain: KAGVTQTPRYLIKTRGQQVTLSCSPISGHRSVSWYQQTPGQGLQFLFEYFSETQRNKGNFPGRFSGRQFSNSRSEMNVSTLELGDSALYLCASSIHGQGANNSPLHFGNGTRLTVT.

This clone was seen just once. The chain carries TRBV5-6 and TRBJ1-6, with 9 bases lining up with TRBD1. Germline lookup yields CDR1 SGHDT and CDR2 YYEEEE. J gave up 5 bases and V 3 bases, and 9 bases lay outside the gene matches. The CDR3 length is 17 residues. The DNA of the CDR3 is TGTGCCAGCAGCTATGAGGGACAGGGTATCCATAATTCACCCCTCCACTTT. Its translation is CASSYEGQGIHNSPLHF.

The V gene is TRBV13, the J gene TRBJ1-2; 9 bases line up with TRBD1. CDR1 PRHDT and CDR2 FYEKMQ come from the germline V gene (reference sequence). The CDR3 is made up of 15 amino acids. The V segment lost 2 bases and the J segment 6 bases; nucleotides outside the gene matches: 7. CDR3 nucleotide sequence: TGTGCCAGCAGCTTAAGGATGGACAGGGGCAATGGCTACACCTTC. It translates to CASSLRMDRGNGYTF.

The chain uses TRBV5-1 and TRBJ2-1, with D perhaps TRBD1 (7 bases). V lost 4 bases to trimming and J lost 7 bases, with 18 bases between them. The CDR3 runs 15 residues. Germline V gene lookup returns CDR1 SGHRS and CDR2 YFSETQ. The DNA of the CDR3 is TGCGCCAGCAGCCCTGGACAGGAGGGCACAAATGAGCAGTTCTTC. Its protein product is CASSPGQEGTNEQFF.

The genes are TRBV5-1 and TRBJ1-1; TRBD1 matches at 10 bases. Germline values: CDR1 SGHRS, CDR2 YFSETQ. With V trimmed by 2 bases and J by 6 bases, 1 base remained unmatched. CDR3 length equals 13 residues. The CDR3 reads CASSLGTGAEAFF. DNA for the CDR3: TGCGCCAGCAGCTTAGGGACAGGGGCTGAAGCTTTCTTT. Using reference TRBV5-1 and TRBJ1-1 for the parts outside the CDR3, the full variable domain is KAGVTQTPRYLIKTRGQQVTLSCSPISGHRSVSWYQQTPGQGLQFLFEYFSETQRNKGNFPGRFSGRQFSNSRSEMNVSTLELGDSALYLCASSLGTGAEAFFGQGTRLTVV.

V gene TRBV9 combines with J gene TRBJ2-1; 7 positions agree with TRBD2. CDR1 SGDLS and CDR2 YYNGEE come from the germline V gene. V lost 3 bases to trimming and J lost 5 bases; unmatched junction nucleotides: 8. This CDR3 is built from 15 residues. The CDR3 DNA follows: TGTGCCAGCAGCGCCGTGGAGCGGGGCCACAATGAGCAGTTCTTC. It translates to CASSAVERGHNEQFF.